This T cell receptor beta chain came from a study of blood T cell repertoires in COVID-19. In Seattle, patients joined the study during active infection and were tracked longitudinally. In the original processing: Using reference gene primer amplification, nucleated cell counts were estimated. The method was immunoSEQ multiplex PCR; TCRdb's version includes in-frame clones alone and lacks a portion of them. Clonal size and the V and J genes are those of that table, whereas D and trimming came from the DNA. In the table there are roughly 300,000 clones, around 84% of which are singletons. The germline V gene has CDR1 MDHEN and CDR2 SYDVKM. The CDR3 is 14 residues long. The V and J ends lost 8 bases and 2 bases, in that order; junction bases with no gene match: 7.

The V call is TRBV28, the J call TRBJ2-3, with 7 bases that match TRBD2. The specimen was peripheral blood. The receptor's source is a human donor with COVID-19, enrolled during active disease. The donor label of this sample is uncertain. As DNA, the CDR3 is TGTGCCAGCGGGGAGGCGGGAGACACAGATACGCAGTATTTT. Protein sequence: CASGEAGDTDTQYF.